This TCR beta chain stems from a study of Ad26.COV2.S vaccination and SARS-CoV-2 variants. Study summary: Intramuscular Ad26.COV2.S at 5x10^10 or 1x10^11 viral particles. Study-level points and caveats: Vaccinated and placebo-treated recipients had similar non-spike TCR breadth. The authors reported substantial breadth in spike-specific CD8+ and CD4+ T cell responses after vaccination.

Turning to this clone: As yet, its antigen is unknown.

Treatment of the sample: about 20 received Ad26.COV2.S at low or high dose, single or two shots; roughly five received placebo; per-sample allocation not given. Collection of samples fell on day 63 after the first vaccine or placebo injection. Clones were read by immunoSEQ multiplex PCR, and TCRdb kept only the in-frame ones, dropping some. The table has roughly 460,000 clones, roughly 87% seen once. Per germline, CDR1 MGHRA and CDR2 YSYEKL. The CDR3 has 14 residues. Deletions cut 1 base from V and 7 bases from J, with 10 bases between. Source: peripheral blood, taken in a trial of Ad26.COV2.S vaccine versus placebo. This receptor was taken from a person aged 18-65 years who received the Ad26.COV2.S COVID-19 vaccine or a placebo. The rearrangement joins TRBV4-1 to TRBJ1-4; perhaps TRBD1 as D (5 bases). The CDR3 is CASSQGGVREKLFF. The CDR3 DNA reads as TGCGCCAGCAGCCAAGGAGGGGTCCGTGAAAAACTGTTTTTT.